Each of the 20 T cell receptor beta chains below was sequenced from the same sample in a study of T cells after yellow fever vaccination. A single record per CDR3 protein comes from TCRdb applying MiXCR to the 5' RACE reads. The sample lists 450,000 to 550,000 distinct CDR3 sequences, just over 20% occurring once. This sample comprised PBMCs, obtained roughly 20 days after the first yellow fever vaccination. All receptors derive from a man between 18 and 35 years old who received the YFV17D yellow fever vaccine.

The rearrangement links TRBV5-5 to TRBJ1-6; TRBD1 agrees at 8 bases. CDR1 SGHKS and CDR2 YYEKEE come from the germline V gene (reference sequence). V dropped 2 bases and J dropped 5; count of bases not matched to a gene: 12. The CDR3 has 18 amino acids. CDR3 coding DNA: TGTGCCAGCAGCTTAATGGGGCAGGCAGGGGGCAATAATTCACCCCTCCACTTT. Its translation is CASSLMGQAGGNNSPLHF.

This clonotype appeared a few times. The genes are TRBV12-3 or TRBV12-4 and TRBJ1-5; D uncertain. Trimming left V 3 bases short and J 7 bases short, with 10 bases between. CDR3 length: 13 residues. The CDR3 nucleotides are TGTGCCAGCAGTTTGGGAGTTGGGCAGCCCCAGCATTTT. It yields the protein CASSLGVGQPQHF.

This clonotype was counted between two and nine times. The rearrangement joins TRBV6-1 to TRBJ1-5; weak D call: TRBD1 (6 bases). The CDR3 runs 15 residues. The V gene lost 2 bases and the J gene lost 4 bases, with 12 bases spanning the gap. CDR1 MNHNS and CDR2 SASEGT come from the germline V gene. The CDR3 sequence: CASSEPGHINQPQHF. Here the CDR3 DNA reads TGTGCCAGCAGTGAACCGGGACATATAAATCAGCCCCAGCATTTT.

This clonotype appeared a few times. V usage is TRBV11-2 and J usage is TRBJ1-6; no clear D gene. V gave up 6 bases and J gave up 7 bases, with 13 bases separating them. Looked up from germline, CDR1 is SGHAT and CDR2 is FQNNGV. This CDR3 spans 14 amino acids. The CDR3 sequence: CASRFRGGNSPLHF. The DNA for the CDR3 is TGTGCCAGCAGATTCCGTGGAGGCAATTCACCCCTCCACTTT.

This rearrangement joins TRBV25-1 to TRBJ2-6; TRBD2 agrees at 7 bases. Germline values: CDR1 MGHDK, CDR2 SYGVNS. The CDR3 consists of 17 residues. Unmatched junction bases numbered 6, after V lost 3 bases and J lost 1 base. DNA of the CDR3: TGTGCCAGCAGTGAGAGCGGGCGGGGGTCTGGGGCCAACGTCCTGACTTTC. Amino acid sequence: CASSESGRGSGANVLTF.

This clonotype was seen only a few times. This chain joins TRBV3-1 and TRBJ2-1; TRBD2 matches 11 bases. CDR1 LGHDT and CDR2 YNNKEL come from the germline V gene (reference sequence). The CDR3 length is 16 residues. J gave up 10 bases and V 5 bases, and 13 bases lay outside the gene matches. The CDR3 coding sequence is TGTGCCAGCAGCACCCGACTAGCGGGGTTGGGTGAGGAGCAGTTCTTC. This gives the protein CASSTRLAGLGEEQFF.

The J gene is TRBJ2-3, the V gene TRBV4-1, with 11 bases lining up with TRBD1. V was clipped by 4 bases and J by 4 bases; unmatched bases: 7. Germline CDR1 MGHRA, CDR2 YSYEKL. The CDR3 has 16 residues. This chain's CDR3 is CASSPSGQGVADTQYF. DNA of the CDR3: TGCGCCAGCAGCCCATCGGGACAGGGGGTTGCAGATACGCAGTATTTT.

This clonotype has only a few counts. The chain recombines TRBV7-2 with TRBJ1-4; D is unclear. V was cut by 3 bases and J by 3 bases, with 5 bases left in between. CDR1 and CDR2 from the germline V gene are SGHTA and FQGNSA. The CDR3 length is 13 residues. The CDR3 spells CASSFGPNEKLFF. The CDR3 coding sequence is TGTGCCAGCAGCTTTGGTCCTAATGAAAAACTGTTTTTT.

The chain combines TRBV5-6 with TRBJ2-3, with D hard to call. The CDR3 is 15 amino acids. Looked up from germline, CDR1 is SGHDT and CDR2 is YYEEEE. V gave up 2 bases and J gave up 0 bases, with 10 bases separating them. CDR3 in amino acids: CASSFYGTSTDTQYF. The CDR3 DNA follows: TGTGCCAGCAGCTTTTACGGTACTAGCACAGATACGCAGTATTTT.

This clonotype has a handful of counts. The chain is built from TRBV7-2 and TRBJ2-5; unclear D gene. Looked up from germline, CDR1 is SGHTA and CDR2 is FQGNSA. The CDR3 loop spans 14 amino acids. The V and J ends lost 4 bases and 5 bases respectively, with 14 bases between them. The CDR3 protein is CASSSNRGRETQYF. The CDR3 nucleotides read TGTGCCAGCAGCTCGAACAGAGGTCGGGAGACCCAGTACTTC.

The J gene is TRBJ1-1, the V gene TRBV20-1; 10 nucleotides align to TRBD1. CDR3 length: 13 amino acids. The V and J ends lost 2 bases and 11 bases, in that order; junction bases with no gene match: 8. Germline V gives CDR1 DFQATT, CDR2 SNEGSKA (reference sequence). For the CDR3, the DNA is TGCAGTGCTAGAAAACAGGGGGGACAGGGGGCTTTCTTT. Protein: CSARKQGGQGAFF.

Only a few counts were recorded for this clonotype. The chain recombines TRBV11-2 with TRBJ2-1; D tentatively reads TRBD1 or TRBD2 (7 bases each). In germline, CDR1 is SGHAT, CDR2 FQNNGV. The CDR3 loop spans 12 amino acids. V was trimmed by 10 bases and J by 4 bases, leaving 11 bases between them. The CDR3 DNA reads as TGTGCCACAGGGGGGGAATACAATGAGCAGTTCTTC. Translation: CATGGEYNEQFF.

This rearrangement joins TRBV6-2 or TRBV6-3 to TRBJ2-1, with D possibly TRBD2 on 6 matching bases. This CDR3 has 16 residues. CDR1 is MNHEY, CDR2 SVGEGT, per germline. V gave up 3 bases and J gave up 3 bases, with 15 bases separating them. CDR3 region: CASSYNTGRGYNEQFF. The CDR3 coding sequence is TGTGCCAGCAGTTATAATACGGGGCGGGGCTACAATGAGCAGTTCTTC.

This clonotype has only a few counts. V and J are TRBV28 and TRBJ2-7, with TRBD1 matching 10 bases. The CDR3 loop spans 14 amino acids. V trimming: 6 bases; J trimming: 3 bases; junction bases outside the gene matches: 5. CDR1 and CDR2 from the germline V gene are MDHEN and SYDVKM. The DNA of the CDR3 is TGTGCCAGCAGCGGGACAGGGGCGTTCTACGAGCAGTACGTC. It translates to CASSGTGAFYEQYV.

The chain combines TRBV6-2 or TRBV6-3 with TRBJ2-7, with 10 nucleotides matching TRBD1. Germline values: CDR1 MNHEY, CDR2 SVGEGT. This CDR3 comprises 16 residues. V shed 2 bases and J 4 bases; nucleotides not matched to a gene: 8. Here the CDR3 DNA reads TGTGCCAGCAGTTACGAGACCCGGGACAGGGGTTACGAGCAGTACTTC. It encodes CASSYETRDRGYEQYF.

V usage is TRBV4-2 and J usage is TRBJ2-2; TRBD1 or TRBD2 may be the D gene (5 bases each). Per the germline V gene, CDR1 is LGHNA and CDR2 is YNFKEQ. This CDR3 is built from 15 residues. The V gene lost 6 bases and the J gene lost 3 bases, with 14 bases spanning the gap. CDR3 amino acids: CASRGTERDTGELFF. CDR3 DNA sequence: TGTGCCAGCAGGGGGACGGAACGCGACACCGGGGAGCTGTTTTTT.

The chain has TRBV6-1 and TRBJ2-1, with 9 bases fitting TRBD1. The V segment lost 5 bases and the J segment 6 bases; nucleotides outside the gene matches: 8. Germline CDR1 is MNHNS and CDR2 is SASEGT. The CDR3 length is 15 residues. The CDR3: CASSRPGQGINEQFF. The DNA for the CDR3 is TGTGCCAGCAGTAGGCCGGGACAGGGAATCAATGAGCAGTTCTTC.

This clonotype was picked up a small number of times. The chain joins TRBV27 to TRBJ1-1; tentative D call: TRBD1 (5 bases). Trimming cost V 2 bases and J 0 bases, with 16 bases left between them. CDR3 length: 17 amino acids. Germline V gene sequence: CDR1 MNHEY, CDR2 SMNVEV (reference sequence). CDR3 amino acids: CASSLVWGGIMNTEAFF. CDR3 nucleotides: TGTGCCAGCAGTTTAGTTTGGGGGGGTATCATGAACACTGAAGCTTTCTTT.

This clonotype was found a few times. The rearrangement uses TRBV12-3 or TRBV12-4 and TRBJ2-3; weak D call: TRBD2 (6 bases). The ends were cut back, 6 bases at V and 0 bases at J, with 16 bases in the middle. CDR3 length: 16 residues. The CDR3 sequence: CASSPFSGSSTDTQYF. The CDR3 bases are TGTGCCAGCAGCCCTTTTAGCGGCTCTAGCACAGATACGCAGTATTTT.

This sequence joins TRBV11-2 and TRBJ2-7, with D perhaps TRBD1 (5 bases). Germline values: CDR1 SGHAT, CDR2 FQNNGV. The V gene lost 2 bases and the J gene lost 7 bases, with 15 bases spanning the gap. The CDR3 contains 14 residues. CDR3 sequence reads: CASSLPLGSGEQYF. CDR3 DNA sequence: TGTGCCAGCAGCTTACCGCTTGGGTCAGGGGAGCAGTACTTC.